A single sample gave rise to the 6 T cell receptor beta chains below, sequenced in a study of T cell repertoires in cytomegalovirus infection. No cognate antigen is known for these TCRs. From the reads, TCRdb called clonotypes with MiXCR, one entry per CDR3 protein. The table lists around 710,000 distinct CDR3 sequences, 25% to 35% of them singletons. Source: cultured CD8+ T cells from PBMCs, taken from culture after CMV antigen stimulation. The receptors stem from a human donor in good health (CMV status not recorded). Some clones in this sample may be carry-over from other donors' samples.

The rearrangement uses TRBV28 and TRBJ1-1; D gene unclear. The germline gives CDR1 MDHEN, CDR2 SYDVKM. CDR3 length equals 13 residues. Trimming took off 6 bases at V and 1 base at J, with 9 bases between the two ends. The CDR3 nucleotides read TGTGCCAGCAGAGATCTCCAGAACACTGAAGCTTTCTTT. It translates to CASRDLQNTEAFF.

This clonotype came up a few times. This chain uses TRBV27 with TRBJ1-4, with D perhaps matching TRBD1 (5 bases). In germline, CDR1 is MNHEY, CDR2 SMNVEV (reference sequence). This CDR3 comprises 14 residues. V dropped 6 bases and J dropped 7 bases, with 15 bases sitting between them. The CDR3 coding sequence is TGTGCCAGCAGGGGGGTCGGGGGAGGTGAAAAACTGTTTTTT. Encoded protein: CASRGVGGGEKLFF.

V usage is TRBV2 and J usage is TRBJ1-1, with D unresolved. The germline V and J ends were trimmed by 8 bases and 3 bases, with 7 bases remaining between them. CDR1 and CDR2 from the germline V gene are SNHLY and FYNNEI. The CDR3 has 11 amino acids. CDR3 sequence (DNA): TGTGCCAGCCACCGAGACACTGAAGCTTTCTTT. The encoded protein is CASHRDTEAFF.

The table lists this clonotype with a few counts. The rearrangement links TRBV27 to TRBJ1-5, with D perhaps matching TRBD1 (6 bases). CDR3 size: 14 residues. V was trimmed by 4 bases and J by 3 bases, leaving 10 bases between them. CDR1 and CDR2 from the germline V gene are MNHEY and SMNVEV (reference sequence). The CDR3 sequence: CASSYTGTNQPQHF. For the CDR3, the DNA is TGTGCCAGCAGTTACACAGGGACCAATCAGCCCCAGCATTTT.

The V call is TRBV18, the J call TRBJ2-7; D unclear. This CDR3 has 14 amino acids. Deletions cut 1 base from V and 3 bases from J, with 10 bases between. Per the germline V gene, CDR1 is KGHSH and CDR2 is LQKENI. Written as DNA, the CDR3 is TGTGCCAGCTCACCACAGACTGCAAACTACGAGCAGTACTTC. Amino acid sequence: CASSPQTANYEQYF.

This clonotype was seen more than once but under ten times. V usage is TRBV20-1 and J usage is TRBJ1-1; the D gene is possibly TRBD1 (6 bases). The germline gives CDR1 DFQATT, CDR2 SNEGSKA (reference sequence). V shed 4 bases and J shed 6 bases, with 15 bases lying between them. This CDR3 comprises 13 residues. CDR3 coding DNA: TGCAGTGCTACAGAACTTGGGGGCGCTGAAGCTTTCTTT. It codes for CSATELGGAEAFF.